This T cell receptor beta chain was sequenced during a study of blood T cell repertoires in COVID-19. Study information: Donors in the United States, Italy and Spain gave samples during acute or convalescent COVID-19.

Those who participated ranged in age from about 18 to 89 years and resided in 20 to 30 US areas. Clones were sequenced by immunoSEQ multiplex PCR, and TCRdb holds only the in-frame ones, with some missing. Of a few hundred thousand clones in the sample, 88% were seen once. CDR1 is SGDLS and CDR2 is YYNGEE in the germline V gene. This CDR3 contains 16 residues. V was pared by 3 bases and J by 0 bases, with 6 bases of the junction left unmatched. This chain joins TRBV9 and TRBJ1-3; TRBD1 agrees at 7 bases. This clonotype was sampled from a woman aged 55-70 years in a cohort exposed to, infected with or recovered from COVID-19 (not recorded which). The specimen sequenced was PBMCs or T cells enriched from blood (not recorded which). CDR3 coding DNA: TGTGCCAGCAGCGAGGTGACAGGGAGCTCTGGAAACACCATATATTTT. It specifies CASSEVTGSSGNTIYF.